The T cell receptor beta chain under discussion was sequenced for a study of spatial heterogeneity in lung cancer. This clonotype was detected a few times. Its antigen is currently unknown. TCRdb reprocessed the 5' RACE reads via MiXCR and lists one record per CDR3 protein. This table holds fewer than 60,000 distinct CDR3 sequences, roughly 7% found once. The CDR3 is made up of 16 amino acids. V lost 5 bases to trimming and J lost 3 bases; unmatched junction nucleotides: 8. Germline assignment: CDR1 SGHVS and CDR2 FQNEAQ. Time point given: blood at routine non-recurrence follow-up after resection. Whole RNA obtained from tumor, nontumor lung or frozen PBMC underwent sequencing without sorting. Study results and caveats: Relative to follow-up, resection was when ubiquitous expanded tumor TCRs appeared more in blood.

V is TRBV7-8 and J is TRBJ1-3, with 9 bases aligning to TRBD1. The clonotype was recovered from a female donor with early-stage non-small cell lung cancer. This specimen was PBMCs, taken at follow-up. As DNA, the CDR3 is TGTGCCAGCAGCGCATCACAGGGGGCGCGTGGAAACACCATATATTTT. Protein sequence: CASSASQGARGNTIYF.